Following are 27 T cell receptor beta chains from one sample sequenced in a study of T-cell reconstitution after alpha-beta-depleted transplantation in children. TCRbeta library construction was performed incorporating unique molecular identifiers. TCRdb reprocessed the PCR reads via MiXCR and lists one record per CDR3 protein. The table lists roughly 500,000 distinct CDR3 sequences, more than 9% of them singletons. Sequencing used PBMCs, obtained before TCRalphabeta/CD19-depleted stem cell transplant. The receptors were gathered from a child younger than 10 with inherited bone marrow failure, due to receive a stem cell transplant.

This clonotype was seen many times. The chain couples TRBV4-2 to TRBJ2-1; 13 bases are shared with TRBD2. The CDR3 spans 20 residues. V shed 1 base and J 6 bases; nucleotides not matched to a gene: 15. Germline lookup yields CDR1 LGHNA and CDR2 YNFKEQ. The CDR3 region is CASSQGTSGSLVSWTNEQFF. The CDR3 bases are TGTGCCAGCAGCCAAGGGACTAGCGGGAGTCTTGTCTCCTGGACCAATGAGCAGTTCTTC.

This clonotype was seen a few times. The chain combines TRBV11-2 with TRBJ2-3, with 8 bases that match TRBD2. The V gene end was trimmed by 5 bases and the J gene end by 2 bases; junction bases not matched to a gene: 15. From germline, CDR1 is SGHAT and CDR2 FQNNGV. The CDR3 covers 18 residues. The CDR3 DNA is TGTGCCAGCAGCCCGGGACTAGAGGTTTCCCTTGTCACAGATACGCAGTATTTT. Translation: CASSPGLEVSLVTDTQYF.

The sample holds a few counts of this clonotype. The V and J genes are TRBV30 and TRBJ2-7, with D perhaps matching TRBD2 (5 bases). The V end lost 0 bases, the J end lost 7 bases, and 13 bases lay between the germline ends. This CDR3 region has 13 residues. Germline V CDR1 and CDR2: GTSNPN, SVGIG (reference sequence). The CDR3 spells CAWSVLGLREQYF. The CDR3 bases are TGTGCCTGGAGTGTACTAGGGTTGAGAGAGCAGTACTTC.

This clonotype appeared many times. In DNA form, the CDR3 reads TGTGCCAGCAGCCCTTTCTCAAGAAATCAGCCCCAGCATTTT. Translated: CASSPFSRNQPQHF. V is TRBV7-8 and J is TRBJ1-5, with D unclear. In germline, CDR1 is SGHVS, CDR2 FQNEAQ. The V and J ends lost 5 bases and 4 bases respectively, with 12 bases between them. The CDR3 length is 14 residues.

This clonotype showed up just a few times. V gene TRBV15 combines with J gene TRBJ1-2; D is undetermined. There are 14 residues in the CDR3. Trimming removed 3 bases at V and 3 bases at J, with 11 bases between. CDR1 is LNHNV and CDR2 is YYDKDF in the germline V gene (reference sequence). The CDR3 loop reads CATSSQVFDYGYTF. Written as DNA, the CDR3 is TGTGCCACCAGCAGTCAGGTGTTCGACTATGGCTACACCTTC.

At least ten counts were recorded for this clonotype. This chain links TRBV5-1 with TRBJ2-7, with a weak D call TRBD2 (6 bases). Germline lookup yields CDR1 SGHRS and CDR2 YFSETQ. The CDR3 loop spans 15 amino acids. V lost 4 bases, J lost 0 bases, and 14 bases lay in between. As DNA, the CDR3 is TGCGCCAGCAGCGCTATAGCGGCCAGCTCCTACGAGCAGTACTTC. Protein: CASSAIAASSYEQYF.

J is TRBJ2-7 and V is TRBV24-1; possibly TRBD1 or TRBD2 for D (5 bases each). Germline V gives CDR1 KGHDR, CDR2 SFDVKD. Trimming shortened V by 6 bases and J by 5 bases, and 13 bases separated the two germline ends. This CDR3 has 13 residues. The CDR3: CATSSLGADEQYF. The CDR3 nucleotides are TGTGCCACCAGTTCCCTCGGGGCGGACGAGCAGTACTTC.

The genes are TRBV10-3 and TRBJ2-7, with D tentatively TRBD2 (7 bases). CDR3 length: 13 amino acids. CDR1 and CDR2 (germline): ENHRY, SYGVKD. With 5 bases removed from V and 2 bases from J, the gap between germline ends came to 10 bases. The CDR3 sequence: CAISYGGPYEQYF. As DNA, the CDR3 is TGTGCCATCAGTTACGGGGGGCCCTACGAGCAGTACTTC.

About this clonotype: A read error is the likely source, as a far larger clone sits one nucleotide away. The chain has TRBV5-1 and TRBJ2-7; TRBD1 might be the D (6 bases). This CDR3 region has 12 residues. The germline CDR1 and CDR2 sequences are SGHRS and YFSETQ. In nucleotides, the CDR3 is TGCGCCAGCAGCCAGGACAGTTACGAGCAGAACTTC. It codes for CASSQDSYEQNF.

This clonotype occurred many times. The J gene is TRBJ2-7, the V gene TRBV6-5, with D hard to call. Germline assignment: CDR1 MNHEY and CDR2 SVGAGI. Deletions cut 4 bases from V and 5 bases from J, with 15 bases between. The CDR3 contains 14 residues. CDR3 DNA: TGTGCCAGCAGTTCCAATACGTGGATCGACGAGCAGTACTTC. The encoded protein is CASSSNTWIDEQYF.

The rearrangement links TRBV3-1 to TRBJ2-5; 7 nucleotides match TRBD2. The CDR3 is 16 residues long. CDR1 is LGHDT and CDR2 is YNNKEL in the germline V gene (reference sequence). Germline trimming cut 2 bases from V and 5 bases from J; bases unmatched to any gene: 11. In DNA form, the CDR3 reads TGTGCCAGCAGCCAATCGACTAGTGCGGGAGTTGAGACCCAGTACTTC. It yields the protein CASSQSTSAGVETQYF.

This clonotype has a handful of counts. A read error is possible here, since a much larger clone lies one base away. The chain has TRBV16 and TRBJ2-5, with TRBD1 matching 7 bases. V was pared by 6 bases and J by 1 base, with 2 bases of the junction left unmatched. This CDR3 is built from 13 residues. Germline V gives CDR1 KGHSY, CDR2 FQNENV. The CDR3 region has the DNA TGTGCCAGCAGACGGACAGGCCAAGAGACCCAGTACTTC. It yields the protein CASRRTGQETQYF.

This clonotype was recorded many times. CDR3 loop: CASSPPLGRVHTGELFF. CDR3 DNA sequence: TGTGCCAGCAGCCCCCCCTTGGGCAGGGTACACACCGGGGAGCTGTTTTTT. The V call is TRBV12-3 or TRBV12-4, the J call TRBJ2-2; D is possibly TRBD1 (5 bases). This CDR3 is 17 amino acids long. Trimming pared 6 bases from V and 3 bases from J, leaving 20 bases between.

The V and J genes are TRBV7-9 and TRBJ1-2, with 9 bases lining up with TRBD1. Germline CDR1 and CDR2: SEHNR and FQNEAQ (reference sequence). With 5 bases clipped from V and 7 bases from J, the junction kept 8 bases outside the gene matches. This CDR3 comprises 14 residues. DNA for the CDR3: TGTGCCAGCAGCCCCATGGACAGGGGTGGTGGCTACACCTTC. As protein: CASSPMDRGGGYTF.

This clonotype was recorded at least ten times. This chain links TRBV28 with TRBJ2-7; D is undetermined. The CDR3 is 13 amino acids. CDR1 and CDR2 (germline): MDHEN, SYDVKM. Trimming took 2 bases from V and 6 from J, leaving 11 bases between them. In DNA form, the CDR3 reads TGTGCCAGCAGTTTACCTCAGGTATCCGAGCAGTACTTC. It is translated as CASSLPQVSEQYF.

The chain links TRBV5-6 to TRBJ2-1; D possibly corresponds to TRBD1 (6 bases). The germline gives CDR1 SGHDT, CDR2 YYEEEE. Trimming cost V 4 bases and J 6 bases, with 11 bases left between them. The CDR3 runs 13 residues. DNA for the CDR3: TGTGCCAGCAGCCGACTCAGGGGCAATGAGCAGTTCTTC. This translates into CASSRLRGNEQFF.

At least ten counts were recorded for this clonotype. The chain is built from TRBV29-1 and TRBJ2-7; 14 bases agree with TRBD2. V trimming: 6 bases; J trimming: 3 bases; junction bases outside the gene matches: 10. Germline CDR1 and CDR2: SQVTM and ANQGSEA. The CDR3 has 16 residues. DNA of the CDR3: TGCAGCGTGATGGGGACTAGCGGGAGTAAGGTCTACGAGCAGTACTTC. This sequence encodes CSVMGTSGSKVYEQYF.

This clonotype was seen at least ten times. This rearrangement joins TRBV20-1 to TRBJ2-1; D gene unclear. The length of the CDR3 is 13 residues. Germline V gene sequence: CDR1 DFQATT, CDR2 SNEGSKA (reference sequence). Trimming left V 2 bases short and J 4 bases short, with 9 bases between. The CDR3: CSARRPTYNEQFF. The CDR3 nucleotides are TGCAGTGCTAGACGGCCAACATACAATGAGCAGTTCTTC.

In its sample, this clonotype was seen many times. CDR3 protein: CASSGRETYEQYF. The DNA for the CDR3 is TGTGCCAGCAGCGGCCGGGAAACCTACGAGCAGTACTTC. This chain links TRBV7-9 with TRBJ2-7; tentatively, D is TRBD2 (5 bases). V lost 5 bases, J lost 2 bases, and 10 bases lay in between. The CDR3 spans 13 residues. The germline CDR1 and CDR2 sequences are SEHNR and FQNEAQ (reference sequence).

There are many counts of this clonotype. The chain combines TRBV5-1 with TRBJ2-7; maybe TRBD1 (7 bases). V shed 0 bases and J shed 6 bases, with 13 bases lying between them. The CDR3 loop spans 14 amino acids. CDR1 is SGHRS, CDR2 YFSETQ, per germline. CDR3 amino acids: CASSLVPQGGEQYF. For the CDR3, the DNA is TGCGCCAGCAGCTTGGTCCCCCAGGGGGGCGAGCAGTACTTC. Variable domain in full (rest from reference TRBV5-1 and TRBJ2-7): KAGVTQTPRYLIKTRGQQVTLSCSPISGHRSVSWYQQTPGQGLQFLFEYFSETQRNKGNFPGRFSGRQFSNSRSEMNVSTLELGDSALYLCASSLVPQGGEQYFGPGTRLTVT.

In this sample, this clonotype turned up many times. This rearrangement joins TRBV12-3 or TRBV12-4 to TRBJ1-1; TRBD1 might be the D (6 bases). The ends were cut back, 5 bases at V and 4 bases at J, with 14 bases in the middle. This CDR3 is 14 amino acids long. CDR3 DNA: TGTGCCAGCAGTATTACAGGGAAGGGCACTGAAGCTTTCTTT. Translated, it gives CASSITGKGTEAFF.

The chain combines TRBV27 with TRBJ2-1, with 16 positions matching TRBD2. The CDR3 runs 16 residues. Germline-derived CDR1 and CDR2 are MNHEY and SMNVEV (reference sequence). V shed 9 bases, J shed 0 bases, and the junction held 2 bases outside the gene matches. CDR3 region: CARGLAGGCSYNEQFF. The DNA for the CDR3 is TGTGCCAGGGGACTAGCGGGAGGGTGCTCCTACAATGAGCAGTTCTTC.

This clonotype has a count of ten or more. This chain uses TRBV18 with TRBJ1-1; the D is unclear. This CDR3 is 13 amino acids long. Trimming removed 10 bases at V and 4 bases at J, with 16 bases between. The germline CDR1 and CDR2 sequences are KGHSH and LQKENI. The CDR3 here is CAIAADFGTEAFF. The CDR3 DNA reads as TGTGCCATCGCGGCGGACTTCGGCACTGAAGCTTTCTTT.

This clonotype was seen repeatedly, ten times or more. The chain has TRBV29-1 and TRBJ2-2, with 9 bases aligning to TRBD2. J was trimmed by 4 bases and V by 7 bases; bases with no gene match: 7. There are 14 residues in the CDR3. CDR1 and CDR2 from the germline V gene are SQVTM and ANQGSEA. CDR3 sequence (DNA): TGCAGCGCTTTAGCGGGAGCCGTCACCGGGGAGCTGTTTTTT. It codes for CSALAGAVTGELFF.

This clonotype was counted many times. This chain links TRBV29-1 with TRBJ2-3; D gene uncertain. With 4 bases removed from V and 3 bases from J, the gap between germline ends came to 8 bases. Germline CDR1 is SQVTM and CDR2 is ANQGSEA. The CDR3 is made up of 12 amino acids. In DNA, the CDR3 is TGCAGCGTTGCCTTAGGGACAGATACGCAGTATTTT. This gives the protein CSVALGTDTQYF.

This clonotype was counted ten times or more. The gene calls are TRBV7-8 and TRBJ1-1, with D possibly being TRBD1 (5 bases). Per germline, CDR1 SGHVS and CDR2 FQNEAQ. There are 13 residues in the CDR3. V was clipped by 5 bases and J by 3 bases, with 10 bases between them. CDR3 DNA sequence: TGTGCCAGCAGCCTAGACAGCTACACTGAAGCTTTCTTT. Translated, it gives CASSLDSYTEAFF.

In this sample, this clonotype turned up a few times. The chain links TRBV3-1 to TRBJ2-5, with 7 bases that match TRBD2. CDR1 is LGHDT, CDR2 YNNKEL, per germline (reference sequence). This CDR3 comprises 18 residues. The junction had 19 bases not matched to a gene; V was cut back by 4 bases and J by 5 bases. The CDR3 here is CASSRSYLSGEGRETQYF. The CDR3 DNA sequence: TGTGCCAGCAGCCGATCATACCTAAGCGGGGAGGGTCGGGAGACCCAGTACTTC.